A single sample is the source of the 15 T cell receptor beta chains below, sequenced in a study of shared clonotypes between healthy human individuals. Some clones are missing from TCRdb's copy, which holds only in-frame ones; the method was immunoSEQ multiplex PCR. The sample lists approximately 2.1 million clones, 93% occurring once. Sequenced: naive CD4+ T cells from PBMCs. As for subset: CD45RA+ positively selected. All receptors derive from a man aged 18 to 30 in good health. Some clones in this sample may be carry-over from other donors' samples.

This clone showed up just once. This rearrangement joins TRBV15 to TRBJ2-1; TRBD1 is a possible D gene (6 bases). The V and J ends lost 1 base and 5 bases respectively, with 9 bases between them. This CDR3 is built from 14 residues. The germline gives CDR1 LNHNV, CDR2 YYDKDF (reference sequence). CDR3 region: CATSRGQDNNEQFF. The DNA for the CDR3 is TGTGCCACCAGCAGAGGACAGGACAACAATGAGCAGTTCTTC. The full variable domain, with the rest looked up from reference TRBV15 and TRBJ2-1, is DAMVIQNPRYQVTQFGKPVTLSCSQTLNHNVMYWYQQKSSQAPKLLFHYYDKDFNNEADTPDNFQSRRPNTSFCFLDIRSPGLGDTAMYLCATSRGQDNNEQFFGPGTRLTVL.

The V and J genes are TRBV7-2 and TRBJ1-5; the D is unclear. The V end lost 4 bases, the J end lost 13 bases, and 14 bases lay between the germline ends. This CDR3 is 12 amino acids long. The V gene's germline CDR1 is SGHTA and CDR2 FQGNSA. The DNA for the CDR3 is TGTGCCAGCAGCTGGTCGAACAGTCCTCAGCATTTT. Its translation is CASSWSNSPQHF. The complete variable domain, with remaining parts taken from reference TRBV7-2 and TRBJ1-5, reads GAGVSQSPSNKVTEKGKDVELRCDPISGHTALYWYRQSLGQGLEFLIYFQGNSAPDKSGLPSDRFSAERTGGSVSTLTIQRTQQEDSAVYLCASSWSNSPQHFGDGTRLSIL.

The rearrangement uses TRBV6-6 and TRBJ2-7; 10 bases align to TRBD2. V was pared by 6 bases and J by 0 bases, with 5 bases of the junction left unmatched. CDR3 length: 15 amino acids. Germline values: CDR1 MNHNY, CDR2 SVGAGI (reference sequence). The CDR3 sequence: CASRKTSGNSYEQYF. For the CDR3, the DNA is TGTGCCAGCAGGAAAACTAGCGGGAACTCCTACGAGCAGTACTTC.

This chain joins TRBV5-6 and TRBJ2-5; the match to TRBD1 covers 9 bases. The CDR3 totals 15 residues. Trimming cost V 0 bases and J 7 bases; bases outside gene matches: 7. Germline lookup yields CDR1 SGHDT and CDR2 YYEEEE. The CDR3 bases are TGTGCCAGCAGCTTGGTACCGGGACAGGGCGGGACCCAGTACTTC. It yields the protein CASSLVPGQGGTQYF.

The chain combines TRBV7-8 with TRBJ2-7; D assignment may be TRBD1 or TRBD2 (5 bases each). The germline gives CDR1 SGHVS, CDR2 FQNEAQ. V was trimmed by 3 bases and J by 3 bases, leaving 9 bases between them. The CDR3 is 13 residues long. The chain's CDR3 is CASSFGTLYEQYF. Written as DNA, the CDR3 is TGTGCCAGCAGCTTCGGGACCCTCTACGAGCAGTACTTC.

The chain has TRBV5-1 and TRBJ2-5; TRBD2 aligns across 13 bases. The CDR3 loop spans 16 amino acids. Unmatched junction bases numbered 6, after V lost 3 bases and J lost 4 bases. Germline V gene data show CDR1 as SGHRS and CDR2 as YFSETQ. The CDR3 loop is CASSSRTSGSRETQYF. The CDR3 region has the DNA TGCGCCAGCAGCTCAAGGACTAGCGGGAGTCGAGAGACCCAGTACTTC.

The rearrangement uses TRBV2 and TRBJ2-5; TRBD1 agrees at 10 bases. Losses at the gene ends were 4 bases for V and 5 bases for J; bases not matched to a gene: 7. The CDR3 consists of 15 residues. Germline CDR1 SNHLY, CDR2 FYNNEI. The CDR3 nucleotides read TGTGCCAGCAGTGGGGACAGGGGAGGTACGGAGACCCAGTACTTC. It is translated as CASSGDRGGTETQYF. The full variable domain, rest sourced from reference TRBV2 and TRBJ2-5, is EPEVTQTPSHQVTQMGQEVILRCVPISNHLYFYWYRQILGQKVEFLVSFYNNEISEKSEIFDDQFSVERPDGSNFTLKIRSTKLEDSAMYFCASSGDRGGTETQYFGPGTRLLVL.

The rearrangement links TRBV9 to TRBJ2-7; D might be TRBD1 (6 bases). The CDR3 sequence is 12 residues long. CDR1 SGDLS and CDR2 YYNGEE come from the germline V gene. V was clipped by 4 bases and J by 6 bases, with 11 bases between them. This CDR3 is CASSPQGREQYF. The CDR3 DNA is TGTGCCAGCAGCCCCCAGGGGCGCGAGCAGTACTTC.

Concerning this clone: This same CDR3 is encoded by further DNA sequences in the sample. This chain connects TRBV19 to TRBJ2-3; D perhaps matches TRBD1 (5 bases). The CDR3 runs 14 residues. From germline, CDR1 is LNHDA and CDR2 SQIVND (reference sequence). Trimming took 1 base from V and 4 from J, leaving 9 bases between them. The DNA of the CDR3 is TGTGCCAGTAGTATAGCCCAGGGTTCAGATACGCAGTATTTT. It codes for CASSIAQGSDTQYF. Full variable domain (rest looked up from reference TRBV19 and TRBJ2-3): DGGITQSPKYLFRKEGQNVTLSCEQNLNHDAMYWYRQDPGQGLRLIYYSQIVNDFQKGDIAEGYSVSREKKESFPLTVTSAQKNPTAFYLCASSIAQGSDTQYFGPGTRLTVL.

The chain recombines TRBV30 with TRBJ2-4; TRBD2 is a possible D gene (6 bases). This CDR3 has 15 residues. CDR1 and CDR2 from the germline V gene are GTSNPN and SVGIG (reference sequence). With 2 bases removed from V and 1 base from J, the gap between germline ends came to 12 bases. The CDR3: CAWSRRDLAKNIQYF. CDR3 DNA: TGTGCCTGGAGTAGGCGGGATTTGGCCAAAAACATTCAGTACTTC.

The chain has TRBV2 and TRBJ2-7; 9 bases match TRBD1. There are 12 residues in the CDR3. From germline, CDR1 is SNHLY and CDR2 FYNNEI. V gave up 6 bases and J gave up 9 bases; unmatched junction bases: 6. The CDR3 region is CASRGDRVGQYF. CDR3 DNA sequence: TGTGCCAGCAGGGGGGACAGGGTGGGGCAGTACTTC.

This sequence joins TRBV7-2 and TRBJ1-1; D is possibly TRBD1 (6 bases). The V and J ends lost 2 bases and 5 bases respectively, with 12 bases between them. The germline V gene has CDR1 SGHTA and CDR2 FQGNSA. There are 14 residues in the CDR3. In DNA, the CDR3 is TGTGCCAGCAGCTTAACAGGGAGGGAGACTGAAGCTTTCTTT. Its protein product is CASSLTGRETEAFF.

This chain joins TRBV4-1 and TRBJ2-1; 15 nucleotides align to TRBD2. CDR3 length equals 18 residues. The V and J ends lost 5 bases and 0 bases, in that order; junction bases with no gene match: 5. Germline lookup yields CDR1 MGHRA and CDR2 YSYEKL. The CDR3 DNA is TGCGCCAGCAGCTTGGGACTAGCGGGAGGTCCCTCCTACAATGAGCAGTTCTTC. It specifies CASSLGLAGGPSYNEQFF.

The chain is built from TRBV7-2 and TRBJ1-3, with 8 nucleotides matching TRBD1. This CDR3 has 15 amino acids. CDR1 is SGHTA, CDR2 FQGNSA, per germline. Unmatched junction bases numbered 10, after V lost 5 bases and J lost 7 bases. The CDR3 bases are TGTGCCAGCAGCAAGCGGACAGGGAACGGGAACACCATATATTTT. This gives the protein CASSKRTGNGNTIYF.

The rearrangement links TRBV6-5 to TRBJ2-7; TRBD1 matches at 8 bases. The CDR3 spans 14 residues. The germline gives CDR1 MNHEY, CDR2 SVGAGI. V gave up 4 bases and J gave up 1 base; unmatched junction bases: 3. CDR3 sequence reads: CASSWDRFSYEQYF. The CDR3 region has the DNA TGTGCCAGCAGTTGGGACAGGTTTTCCTACGAGCAGTACTTC.